Listed below are T cell receptor beta chains from one sample, sequenced in a study of T cell responses to AZD1222 COVID-19 vaccine. Measured with immunoSEQ multiplex PCR; TCRdb has only the in-frame clones, and not every one. The repertoire has 150,000 or so clones, over 85% of them found once; the top ten carry 0.75% to 1%. The source was peripheral blood, collected on day 0 of MenACWY control vaccination. These receptor sequences come from an adult in good health. Both conserved end residues are trimmed from each CDR3. The order of the fields is V gene, clone size, CDR3 length, CDR3 protein. Size values are once, few and many counts, or a class for expanded clones, and some rows have none.

v_gene: TRBV18; abundance: .; len: 14; CDR3aa: ASSPLGAGNTGELF
v_gene: TRBV19; abundance: .; len: 12; CDR3aa: ASSMGAGWETQY
v_gene: TRBV27; abundance: .; len: 12; CDR3aa: ASSLGGVGQPQH
v_gene: TRBV6-6; abundance: once; len: 11; CDR3aa: ASSHGHNQPQH
v_gene: TRBV7-7; abundance: .; len: 15; CDR3aa: ASSLGLAGVLGETQY
v_gene: TRBV9; abundance: .; len: 15; CDR3aa: ASSVESPFPGASGYT
v_gene: TRBV4-1; abundance: few; len: 12; CDR3aa: ASSQSRGSYGYT
v_gene: TRBV7-9; abundance: .; len: 11; CDR3aa: ASDKGGGTEAF
v_gene: TRBV7-8; abundance: few; len: 13; CDR3aa: ASSGRQGVNQPQH
v_gene: TRBV15; abundance: once; len: 13; CDR3aa: ATSRLGDPSSGYT
v_gene: TRBV2; abundance: .; len: 13; CDR3aa: ASRLSGGADNEQF
v_gene: TRBV6-1; abundance: .; len: 14; CDR3aa: ASSEAQGSGNQPQH
v_gene: TRBV7-8; abundance: .; len: 12; CDR3aa: ASSKNRVGTEAF
v_gene: TRBV28; abundance: .; len: 11; CDR3aa: ASSFNPRLGAF
v_gene: TRBV15; abundance: .; len: 16; CDR3aa: ATSRVLGTGILGETQY
v_gene: TRBV28; abundance: .; len: 12; CDR3aa: ASRRIGSGDEQY
v_gene: TRBV5-1; abundance: .; len: 14; CDR3aa: ASSVGTGGSDGELF
v_gene: TRBV14; abundance: .; len: 13; CDR3aa: ASSQHGTANEKLF
v_gene: TRBV6-5; abundance: .; len: 13; CDR3aa: ASRRRGTANTEAF
v_gene: TRBV19; abundance: .; len: 11; CDR3aa: ASSIVSGGEAF
v_gene: TRBV3-1/TRBV3-2; abundance: .; len: 14; CDR3aa: ASSHTWDRVNTEAF
v_gene: TRBV28; abundance: .; len: 11; CDR3aa: ASSLGRAGEQF
v_gene: TRBV24-1; abundance: .; len: 10; CDR3aa: ATSKDIGELF
v_gene: TRBV7-2; abundance: .; len: 16; CDR3aa: ASSFGGTFSSGANVLT
v_gene: TRBV7-6; abundance: .; len: 11; CDR3aa: ASSLSGNNEQF
v_gene: TRBV5-1; abundance: once; len: 13; CDR3aa: ASSLESIPYTEAF
v_gene: TRBV5-6; abundance: .; len: 12; CDR3aa: ASSSFHATDTQY